This T cell receptor beta chain was found in a study of blood T cells in healthy people across ages. This clonotype was seen many times. Using a J-beta primer mix together with a sample-barcoded 5' primer, a second PCR was run for about 6 to 12 cycles. TCRdb re-derived calls from the 5' RACE reads in MiXCR, one entry per CDR3 protein. The sample lists over 600,000 distinct CDR3 sequences, roughly 41% occurring once. Germline lookup yields CDR1 DFQATT and CDR2 SNEGSKA (reference sequence). V lost 4 bases to trimming and J lost 9 bases, with 10 bases between them. The length of the CDR3 is 11 residues. The TCR was taken from a man older than 75 in good health. Sequencing used blood. The chain uses TRBV20-1 and TRBJ2-1; a weak D match, TRBD2 (5 bases). The CDR3 DNA reads TGCAGTGCTACGGGGTCGGGTGAGCAGTTCTTC. This sequence encodes CSATGSGEQFF.